The 10 T cell receptor beta chains listed next were all sequenced from one sample in a study of T cells in narcolepsy. Measured with immunoSEQ multiplex PCR; TCRdb has only the in-frame clones, and not every one. In the table there are about 32,000 clones, roughly four fifths of which are singletons. Sequencing input: memory (CD45RA-) CD4+ T cells from blood. The receptors were gathered from a human donor in good health.

This clone has only one observation. Compared with germline, one end of the junction differs, possibly owing to a read error. The chain combines TRBV5-1 with TRBJ1-6; possibly TRBD1 for D (6 bases). From germline, CDR1 is SGHRS and CDR2 YFSETQ. The CDR3 covers 16 residues. CDR3 DNA: TGCGTCAGCAGCTCTGCGGGTAGGACAGCCCAGGCACCCCTCCACTTT. It encodes CVSSSAGRTAQAPLHF.

This clone was observed a few times. This chain links TRBV2 with TRBJ1-2; D gene unclear. With 3 bases removed from V and 1 base from J, the gap between germline ends came to 6 bases. CDR3 size: 13 residues. Germline CDR1 reads SNHLY; CDR2 reads FYNNEI. This chain's CDR3 is CASSETLNYGYTF. The CDR3 nucleotides are TGTGCCAGCAGTGAGACGCTTAACTATGGCTACACCTTC. Drawing the rest from reference TRBV2 and TRBJ1-2, the complete variable domain is EPEVTQTPSHQVTQMGQEVILRCVPISNHLYFYWYRQILGQKVEFLVSFYNNEISEKSEIFDDQFSVERPDGSNFTLKIRSTKLEDSAMYFCASSETLNYGYTFGSGTRLTVV.

In its sample, this clone ranks as medium-sized. The chain is built from TRBV7-9 and TRBJ1-3, with D unresolved. The CDR3 extends over 12 amino acids. V was shortened by 1 base and J by 6 bases, with 4 bases between the two germline ends. CDR1 is SEHNR, CDR2 FQNEAQ, per germline (reference sequence). The CDR3 loop reads CASSLVLNTIYF. The CDR3 region has the DNA TGTGCCAGCAGCTTAGTTTTAAACACCATATATTTT.

This rearrangement joins TRBV6-5 to TRBJ1-3; D is unresolved. This CDR3 comprises 14 residues. Germline CDR1 reads MNHEY; CDR2 reads SVGAGI. Trimming shortened V by 4 bases and J by 0 bases, and 7 bases separated the two germline ends. CDR3 sequence reads: CASSSRISGNTIYF. The CDR3 DNA sequence: TGTGCCAGCAGTTCCCGGATCTCTGGAAACACCATATATTTT.

J is TRBJ1-1 and V is TRBV10-2; possible D gene TRBD1, 5 bases. The germline gives CDR1 WSHSY, CDR2 SAAADI. This CDR3 contains 13 residues. V was trimmed by 4 bases and J by 6 bases, leaving 12 bases between them. The CDR3 loop reads CASSAGNNPEAFF. The CDR3 DNA reads TGCGCCAGCAGTGCAGGGAACAATCCTGAAGCTTTCTTT.

V is TRBV28 and J is TRBJ1-5; TRBD1 matches at 7 bases. Per the germline V gene, CDR1 is MDHEN and CDR2 is SYDVKM. This CDR3 region has 13 residues. The V and J ends lost 5 bases and 5 bases, in that order; junction bases with no gene match: 3. The CDR3: CASSRDSYQPQHF. The CDR3 DNA reads TGTGCCAGCAGTCGGGACAGTTATCAGCCCCAGCATTTT.

The J gene is TRBJ2-5, the V gene TRBV7-2; D tentatively reads TRBD1 or TRBD2 (6 bases each). Trimming stripped 6 bases from V and 5 bases from J, with 13 bases between. This CDR3 contains 13 residues. The V gene's germline CDR1 is SGHTA and CDR2 FQGNSA. As DNA, the CDR3 is TGTGCCAGCAGTCTAGGGGGGTTGGAGACCCAGTACTTC. It is translated as CASSLGGLETQYF.

The J gene is TRBJ2-5, the V gene TRBV5-1; perhaps D is TRBD1 or TRBD2 (5 bases each). CDR3 size: 15 residues. Deletions cut 3 bases from V and 2 bases from J, with 14 bases between. Looked up from germline, CDR1 is SGHRS and CDR2 is YFSETQ. CDR3 loop: CASSWIGTEQETQYF. CDR3 in DNA: TGCGCCAGCAGCTGGATCGGGACGGAACAAGAGACCCAGTACTTC.

This chain connects TRBV6-4 to TRBJ2-1; 7 nucleotides line up with TRBD1. With 2 bases clipped from V and 10 bases from J, the junction kept 8 bases outside the gene matches. The CDR3 has 14 amino acids. From germline, CDR1 is MRHNA and CDR2 SNTAGT. The CDR3 DNA is TGTGCCAGCAGTGACCAAACAGGGGAAGGGGAGCAGTTCTTC. Its translation is CASSDQTGEGEQFF.

This chain joins TRBV4-1 and TRBJ2-1; a weak D match, TRBD1 (6 bases). This CDR3 has 15 amino acids. Per the germline V gene, CDR1 is MGHRA and CDR2 is YSYEKL. V lost 1 base and J 4 bases, leaving 11 bases between the germline ends. CDR3 nucleotide sequence: TGCGCCAGCAGCCAAGCCGGGACACAGTACAATGAGCAGTTCTTC. It encodes CASSQAGTQYNEQFF.